A selection of T cell receptor beta chains follows, all from one sample in a study of PD-L1 blockade in urothelial cancer. The data were produced by immunoSEQ multiplex PCR, yet TCRdb's version contains in-frame clones alone and is incomplete. Of 45,000 to 70,000 clones in the sample, over 75% are singletons; the top ten hold 15% to 19%. The sample consisted of PBMCs, taken around atezolizumab (anti-PD-L1) treatment. The receptors were gathered from a man in his 70s with urothelial cancer. Each CDR3 is given with its conserved first and last residue. Fields, in order: CDR3 DNA, CDR3 protein, D gene, V gene, clone size, J gene. D genes are given only for firm matches. Size tells how often a clone was seen (once, few, many) or the class of an expanded clone, and some rows leave it out.

CDR3 DNA: TGCAGTGCCCGCCCGGGGGCTGAAGCTTTCTTT
CDR3 protein: CSARPGAEAFF
D gene: .
V gene: TRBV20-1
clone size: .
J gene: TRBJ1-1

CDR3 DNA: TGCGCCAGCAGCCAAGATGAGCGGGTGGTAAAACTGTTTTTT
CDR3 protein: CASSQDERVVKLFF
D gene: .
V gene: TRBV4-1
clone size: .
J gene: TRBJ1-4

CDR3 DNA: TGTGCCAGCGGACCCCCGGGGAGTAACTATGGCTACACCTTC
CDR3 protein: CASGPPGSNYGYTF
D gene: .
V gene: TRBV9
clone size: .
J gene: TRBJ1-2

CDR3 DNA: TGTGCCAGCAGCTTAGGCCTTCTAGCGGGAGCCCACGAGCAGTACTTC
CDR3 protein: CASSLGLLAGAHEQYF
D gene: TRBD2
V gene: TRBV7-9
clone size: .
J gene: TRBJ2-7

CDR3 DNA: TGTGCCAGCAGCTCTAGCCCAGGGGATCATGGCTACACCTTC
CDR3 protein: CASSSSPGDHGYTF
D gene: .
V gene: TRBV7-9
clone size: .
J gene: TRBJ1-2

CDR3 DNA: TGTGCCAGCAGTTTATCTACTAGCGGATCCTACGAGCAGTACTTC
CDR3 protein: CASSLSTSGSYEQYF
D gene: TRBD2
V gene: TRBV27
clone size: .
J gene: TRBJ2-7

CDR3 DNA: TGTGCTAGCGGGGCAAGTCAGAGACTAGCGGGAGGGGTTGGACAGTTCTTC
CDR3 protein: CASGASQRLAGGVGQFF
D gene: TRBD2
V gene: TRBV12-5
clone size: .
J gene: TRBJ2-1

CDR3 DNA: TGCGCCAGCAGCTTACCCCGAGACTCTGGGGCCAACGTCCTGACTTTC
CDR3 protein: CASSLPRDSGANVLTF
D gene: .
V gene: TRBV5-1
clone size: .
J gene: TRBJ2-6

CDR3 DNA: TGCGCCAGCAGCCGGGGACAGGGGGCATCCGAGCAGTACTTC
CDR3 protein: CASSRGQGASEQYF
D gene: TRBD1
V gene: TRBV5-1
clone size: .
J gene: TRBJ2-7

CDR3 DNA: TGCGCCAGCAGTGAGAAAGGCCAGGGGAGTCGAAAACTGTTTTTT
CDR3 protein: CASSEKGQGSRKLFF
D gene: .
V gene: TRBV10-1
clone size: .
J gene: TRBJ1-4

CDR3 DNA: TGTGCCAGCAGCTTGCTAGCGGGAGGGGAGGTGGAGACCCAGTACTTC
CDR3 protein: CASSLLAGGEVETQYF
D gene: TRBD2
V gene: TRBV7-8
clone size: .
J gene: TRBJ2-5

CDR3 DNA: TGTGCCAGCAGCGTAGATGGGACTCCCTTCTACGAGCAGTACTTC
CDR3 protein: CASSVDGTPFYEQYF
D gene: .
V gene: TRBV9
clone size: .
J gene: TRBJ2-7

CDR3 DNA: TGTGCCAGCAGCTTACTAGGGGCAGGACGCAATCAGCCCCAGCATTTT
CDR3 protein: CASSLLGAGRNQPQHF
D gene: .
V gene: TRBV7-8
clone size: .
J gene: TRBJ1-5

CDR3 DNA: TGTGCCAGCAGTTTCCTTCCCGGGACAGGGAATCAGCCCCAGCATTTT
CDR3 protein: CASSFLPGTGNQPQHF
D gene: TRBD1
V gene: TRBV28
clone size: .
J gene: TRBJ1-5

CDR3 DNA: TGTGCCAGCAGTTCCACAGGACAGGCGAATGAAAAACTGTTTTTT
CDR3 protein: CASSSTGQANEKLFF
D gene: TRBD1
V gene: TRBV2
clone size: .
J gene: TRBJ1-4

CDR3 DNA: TGTGCCAGCAGCTGGTGGACTAGCGGGCGGACCTACAATGAGCAGTTCTTC
CDR3 protein: CASSWWTSGRTYNEQFF
D gene: TRBD2
V gene: TRBV5-6
clone size: few
J gene: TRBJ2-1

CDR3 DNA: TGTGCCAGCAGTGTGGACAGGGTGGTCAGGAATGAGCAGTTCTTC
CDR3 protein: CASSVDRVVRNEQFF
D gene: TRBD1
V gene: TRBV2
clone size: .
J gene: TRBJ2-1

CDR3 DNA: TGTGCCAGTAGCACCACAGGGGCTAATCAGCCCCAGCATTTT
CDR3 protein: CASSTTGANQPQHF
D gene: TRBD1
V gene: TRBV19
clone size: .
J gene: TRBJ1-5

CDR3 DNA: TGTGCCACCCCCTCCGCAGGGGCTTATGGCTACACCTTC
CDR3 protein: CATPSAGAYGYTF
D gene: .
V gene: TRBV6-5
clone size: .
J gene: TRBJ1-2

CDR3 DNA: TGCAGCGTTGAGGCCTTCGGGTTGTTCGGGAGGGCCGGAGTTGAGCAGTTCTTC
CDR3 protein: CSVEAFGLFGRAGVEQFF
D gene: TRBD2
V gene: TRBV29-1
clone size: .
J gene: TRBJ2-1

CDR3 DNA: TGTGCCAGCAGTGAAAACCGGGACTATGGCTACACCTTC
CDR3 protein: CASSENRDYGYTF
D gene: .
V gene: TRBV2
clone size: .
J gene: TRBJ1-2

CDR3 DNA: TGTGCCACCAGAACCGGGACAGGGAATCAGCCCCAGCATTTT
CDR3 protein: CATRTGTGNQPQHF
D gene: TRBD1
V gene: TRBV19
clone size: .
J gene: TRBJ1-5

CDR3 DNA: TGCGCCAGCAGCTTGTGGCCCGGACAGGGGGTAAATGGCTACACCTTC
CDR3 protein: CASSLWPGQGVNGYTF
D gene: TRBD1
V gene: TRBV5-1
clone size: .
J gene: TRBJ1-2